This T cell receptor beta chain was profiled in a study of blood T cell repertoires in COVID-19. Study overall: Acute and convalescent COVID-19 specimens originated in the United States, Italy and Spain.

As originally analysed: The authors estimated nucleated cell counts from reference gene primer amplification. The protocol was immunoSEQ multiplex PCR, while the TCRdb copy is restricted to in-frame clones and leaves out a portion. V, J and clone size reflect that table, while D and trimming were determined from the DNA. Among about 160,000 clones listed, roughly 89% were seen once. The CDR3 runs 13 residues. The ends were cut back, 6 bases at V and 6 bases at J, with 14 bases in the middle. Germline V gene lookup returns CDR1 LGHDT and CDR2 YNNKEL (reference sequence). The sample comprised peripheral blood. The chain has TRBV3-1 (or the pseudogene TRBV3-2) and TRBJ1-2; tentative D call: TRBD1 (6 bases). The clonotype was recovered from a woman in her 70s with COVID-19, enrolled during active disease. CDR3 sequence: CASRSQGSNGYTF. The CDR3 DNA reads as TGTGCCAGCAGGTCGCAGGGGTCCAATGGCTACACCTTC.